The clone carrying this T cell receptor beta chain appeared a single time. Its matching antigen is unknown. TCRdb's table, derived via immunoSEQ multiplex PCR, lists solely in-frame clones and lacks some. The sample includes 84,000 or so clones, around four fifths of them seen just once. This record comes from a study of vaccination effects on CD4 cells after COVID-19. In the ViraFEST assay, antigen-specific CD4+ clonotypes were identified by expansion after peptide-pool stimulation. Cultured cells yielded isolated CD4+ T cells after approximately nine days. Every participant took two doses of the BNT162b2 or mRNA-1273 vaccine. This sequence originates from a human donor who received a COVID-19 vaccine. Sequenced material: CD4+ T cells from PBMCs cultured with HCoV-OC43 spike peptides, taken after COVID-19 vaccination. Regarding subset: HCoV-OC43 spike overlapping peptide pool stimulation.

The CDR3 sequence: CASSEALGEFTDTQYF. As DNA, the CDR3 is TGTGCCAGCAGTGAAGCGCTTGGGGAGTTCACAGATACGCAGTATTTT. The chain is built from TRBV2 and TRBJ2-3, with a possible D match to TRBD2 (5 bases). This CDR3 contains 16 residues. Germline V gene sequence: CDR1 SNHLY, CDR2 FYNNEI. V lost 0 bases and J 2 bases, leaving 12 bases between the germline ends.